This T cell receptor (beta chain) was retrieved from a study of shared clonotypes between healthy human individuals. Study-level findings and limits: Rarefaction gave evidence that sorted-subset sequencing remained incomplete despite large depth.

Method: immunoSEQ multiplex PCR; TCRdb's copy keeps in-frame clones and lacks some. The sample has over a million clones, approximately 80% seen once. Turning to this clone: The antigen remains unidentified.

This receptor was taken from a man between 18 and 35 years old in good health. Some clones in this sample may be carry-over from other donors' samples. The sample consisted of memory CD4+ T cells from PBMCs. This sample's subset: CD45RA-negative fraction.

The CDR3 sequence: CASSLSIRYEQYF. CDR3 coding DNA: TGTGCCAGCAGTTTATCGATAAGGTACGAGCAGTACTTC. The genes are TRBV27 and TRBJ2-7; D not certain. This CDR3 comprises 13 residues. The germline gives CDR1 MNHEY, CDR2 SMNVEV (reference sequence). V was clipped by 0 bases and J by 4 bases, with 7 bases between them.